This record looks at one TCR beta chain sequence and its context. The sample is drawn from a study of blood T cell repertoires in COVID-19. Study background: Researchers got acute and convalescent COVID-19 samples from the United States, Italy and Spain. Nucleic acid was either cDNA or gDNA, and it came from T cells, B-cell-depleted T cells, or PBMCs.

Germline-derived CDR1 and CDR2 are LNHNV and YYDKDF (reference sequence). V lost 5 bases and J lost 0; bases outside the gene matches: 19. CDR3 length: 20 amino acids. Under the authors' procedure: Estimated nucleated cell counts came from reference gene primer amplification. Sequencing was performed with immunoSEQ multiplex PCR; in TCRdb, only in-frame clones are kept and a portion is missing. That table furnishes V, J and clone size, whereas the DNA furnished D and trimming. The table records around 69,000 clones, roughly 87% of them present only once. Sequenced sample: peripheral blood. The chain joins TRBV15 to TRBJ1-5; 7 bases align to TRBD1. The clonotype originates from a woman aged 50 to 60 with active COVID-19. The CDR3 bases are TGTGCCACCAGCTCGCCCCCCATGACAGGGACAGTTTATAGCAATCAGCCCCAGCATTTT. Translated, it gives CATSSPPMTGTVYSNQPQHF.